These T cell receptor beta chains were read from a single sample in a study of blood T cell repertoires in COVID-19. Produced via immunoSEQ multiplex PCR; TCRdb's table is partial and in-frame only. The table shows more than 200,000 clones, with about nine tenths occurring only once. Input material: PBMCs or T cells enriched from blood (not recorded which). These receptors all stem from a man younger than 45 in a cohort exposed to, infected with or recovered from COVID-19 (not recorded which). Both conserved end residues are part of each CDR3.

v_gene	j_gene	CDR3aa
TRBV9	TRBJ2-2	CASSVSGSANGELFF
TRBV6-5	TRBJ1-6	CASSPDRVRVSPLHF
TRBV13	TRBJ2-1	CASSLRGGGSYNEQFF
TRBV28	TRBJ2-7	CASSAQGVSYEQYF
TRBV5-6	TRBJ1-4	CASNQNPGEKLFF
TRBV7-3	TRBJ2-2	CASSLGGRSSTGELFF
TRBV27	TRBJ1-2	CASSPLTGPPGYTF
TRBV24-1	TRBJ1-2	CATSARQGAYGYTF
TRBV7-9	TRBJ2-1	CASSLWGGDSYNEQFF
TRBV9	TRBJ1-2	CASAQLQGRSYGYTF
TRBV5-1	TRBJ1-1	CASSLVGQGTEAFF
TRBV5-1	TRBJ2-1	CASSRLGGSSYNEQFF
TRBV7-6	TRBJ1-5	CASSPGGVRQPQHF
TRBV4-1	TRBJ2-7	CASSQDFVGFYEQYF
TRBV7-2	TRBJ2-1	CASSNDGQGAYNEQFF
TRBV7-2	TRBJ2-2	CASSSGPSRTGELFF
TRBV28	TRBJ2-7	CASSPGTASYEQYF
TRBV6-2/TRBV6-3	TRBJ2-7	CASSYSGQRYEQYF
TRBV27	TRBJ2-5	CASSLPADRGQETQYF
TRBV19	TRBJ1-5	CASSIQGQGNQPQHF
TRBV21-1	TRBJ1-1	CASSHPTQGTEAFF
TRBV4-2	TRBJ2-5	CASSQALAGGPETQYF
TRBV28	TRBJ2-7	CASSRSAGALEKLGEQYF
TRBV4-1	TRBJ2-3	CASSQAAGQSAGERGTQYF
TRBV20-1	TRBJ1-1	CSAGEIRAFF
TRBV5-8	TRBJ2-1	CASSPGLLNEQFF
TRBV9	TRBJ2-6	CASSGTGSGANVLTF
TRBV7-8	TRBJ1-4	CASSLAGTVGSGKLFF
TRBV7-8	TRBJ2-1	CASSLTSGDNEQFF
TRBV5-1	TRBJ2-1	CASSLAGGEQFF
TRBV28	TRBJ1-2	CASSLTQGRGYTF
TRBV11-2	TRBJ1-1	CASSQIRGYTEAFF
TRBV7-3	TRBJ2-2	CASSLTHFLGRGTGELFF
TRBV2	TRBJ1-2	CASSEDSQIYGYTF
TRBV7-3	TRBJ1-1	CASSLSQQGEAFF
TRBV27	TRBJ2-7	CASSSAGLREQYF
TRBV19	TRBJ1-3	CASSIKTLSGNTIYF
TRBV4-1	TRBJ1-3	CASSRLRGNGNTIYF
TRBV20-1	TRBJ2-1	CSAREDYSSFF
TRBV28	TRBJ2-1	CASSPSGGNEQFF
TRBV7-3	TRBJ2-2	CASSLAGGTGELFF
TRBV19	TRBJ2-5	CASSIIRGAQETQYF